The clone carrying this T cell receptor (beta chain) was seen a single time. CDR1 MDHEN and CDR2 SYDVKM come from the germline V gene. V lost 5 bases to trimming and J lost 2 bases, with 15 bases between them. The CDR3 consists of 15 residues. These data are taken from a study of STAT5B mutations in CD4+ large granular lymphocyte leukemia. In the source study's methods: Lowest detectable productive clonotype frequency was 2.59 x 10-5. TCRdb keeps only in-frame clones here, not all; method: immunoSEQ multiplex PCR. V, J and clone size are taken as reported in that table, and D and trimming were inferred from the DNA itself. The profile covers approximately 30,000 clones, with about 88% appearing a single time and approximately 0.41% taken by the ten largest.

Sequencing was done on a sample of CD4+ T cells from blood buffy coats. The receptor's source is a human donor in good health. V is TRBV28 and J is TRBJ1-1; TRBD1 is a possible D gene (6 bases). The CDR3 region has the DNA TGTGCCAGCAGTCCCCCGACAGGAATAAACACTGAAGCTTTCTTT. Encoded protein: CASSPPTGINTEAFF.